These 9 T cell receptor beta chains originate from one sample sequenced in a study of blood T cell repertoires in COVID-19. Profiling relied on immunoSEQ multiplex PCR, and the TCRdb table lists in-frame clones only, not all of them. The data show more than 95,000 clones, with around 74% seen just once and around 5.5% held by the top ten. Sequencing was performed on peripheral blood. Receptors originate from a man in his sixties with acute or convalescent COVID-19.

The V and J genes are TRBV12-3 or TRBV12-4 and TRBJ2-1, with 10 bases lining up with TRBD1. CDR3 size: 13 residues. V lost 5 bases and J lost 7; bases outside the gene matches: 2. For the CDR3, the DNA is TGTGCCAGCAGTCGGGACAGGGGAAATGAGCAGTTCTTC. This gives the protein CASSRDRGNEQFF.

The chain uses TRBV6-5 and TRBJ2-2; 12 bases are a match to TRBD1. The CDR3 sequence is 15 residues long. V lost 5 bases and J lost 7; bases outside the gene matches: 5. Per germline, CDR1 MNHEY and CDR2 SVGAGI. CDR3 bases: TGTGCCAGCAGTCCCGGGACAGGGGGCTTCGGGGAGCTGTTTTTT. Translating gives CASSPGTGGFGELFF.

The chain combines TRBV10-3 with TRBJ2-1; TRBD1 aligns across 8 bases. Germline trimming cut 11 bases from V and 4 bases from J; bases unmatched to any gene: 10. Per the germline V gene, CDR1 is ENHRY and CDR2 is SYGVKD. The CDR3 spans 14 residues. The CDR3 DNA sequence: TGTGCCGCAGCCGGGACAGGATCTTACAATGAGCAGTTCTTC. Translating gives CAAAGTGSYNEQFF.

The V and J genes are TRBV7-9 and TRBJ1-1; D is undetermined. V lost 2 bases and J lost 4, with 11 bases in between. CDR3 length: 14 amino acids. Germline CDR1 and CDR2: SEHNR and FQNEAQ (reference sequence). The CDR3 coding sequence is TGTGCCAGCAGCTTACCCCGAGCCGGCACTGAAGCTTTCTTT. Protein product: CASSLPRAGTEAFF.

This clone was seen more than once but under ten times. The chain couples TRBV5-6 to TRBJ2-1, with D possibly matching TRBD1 (6 bases). The CDR3 sequence is 16 residues long. The germline CDR1 and CDR2 sequences are SGHDT and YYEEEE. Trimming took 1 base from V and 11 from J, leaving 22 bases between them. CDR3 coding DNA: TGTGCCAGCAGCTTGTCGAGACAGGCTGGGTATAAGCAGCAGTTCTTC. Residues: CASSLSRQAGYKQQFF.

V gene TRBV6-1 combines with J gene TRBJ2-7; D gene unclear. Trimming pared 2 bases from V and 0 bases from J, leaving 8 bases between. CDR3 length equals 14 residues. CDR1 is MNHNS and CDR2 is SASEGT in the germline V gene. The CDR3 loop reads CASSESGGSYEQYF. CDR3 nucleotides: TGTGCCAGCAGTGAATCCGGCGGCTCCTACGAGCAGTACTTC.

This clone was observed once. This chain joins TRBV6-4 and TRBJ1-1; perhaps TRBD1 as D (6 bases). V lost 6 bases and J 1 base, leaving 9 bases between the germline ends. The CDR3 contains 13 residues. From germline, CDR1 is MRHNA and CDR2 SNTAGT. The CDR3 region is CASRRQENTEAFF. The DNA of the CDR3 is TGTGCCAGCAGAAGACAGGAGAACACTGAAGCTTTCTTT.

The V and J genes are TRBV29-1 and TRBJ2-7; 8 positions agree with TRBD2. V lost 5 bases, J lost 7 bases, and 10 bases stayed unmatched. Looked up from germline, CDR1 is SQVTM and CDR2 is ANQGSEA. The CDR3 is made up of 13 amino acids. This CDR3 reads CSVRRGVVEEQYF. Written as DNA, the CDR3 is TGCAGCGTTCGGCGGGGGGTTGTAGAGGAGCAGTACTTC.

V and J are TRBV21-1 and TRBJ1-2; the table's D gene call, TRBD1, was not cross checked with the DNA. TRBV21-1 is a recognized pseudogene. The CDR3 loop spans 12 amino acids. The CDR3, as DNA: TGTGCCAGCAGCATCCCGGGACAGGGGAACACCTTC. It is translated as CASSIPGQGNTF.